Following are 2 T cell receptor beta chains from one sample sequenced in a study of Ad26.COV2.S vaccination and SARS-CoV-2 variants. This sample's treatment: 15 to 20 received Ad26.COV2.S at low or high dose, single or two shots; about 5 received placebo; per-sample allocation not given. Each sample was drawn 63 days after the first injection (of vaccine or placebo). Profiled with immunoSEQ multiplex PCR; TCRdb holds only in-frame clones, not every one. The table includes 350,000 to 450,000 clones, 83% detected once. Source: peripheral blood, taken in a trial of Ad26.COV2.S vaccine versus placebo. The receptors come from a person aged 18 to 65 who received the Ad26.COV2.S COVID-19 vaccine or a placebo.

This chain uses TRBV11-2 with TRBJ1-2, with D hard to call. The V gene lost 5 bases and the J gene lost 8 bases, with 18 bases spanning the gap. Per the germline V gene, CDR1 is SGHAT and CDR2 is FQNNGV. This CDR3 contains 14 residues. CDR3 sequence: CASSPSSSPRGYTF. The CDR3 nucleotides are TGTGCCAGCAGCCCCTCGTCCTCCCCAAGGGGCTACACCTTC.

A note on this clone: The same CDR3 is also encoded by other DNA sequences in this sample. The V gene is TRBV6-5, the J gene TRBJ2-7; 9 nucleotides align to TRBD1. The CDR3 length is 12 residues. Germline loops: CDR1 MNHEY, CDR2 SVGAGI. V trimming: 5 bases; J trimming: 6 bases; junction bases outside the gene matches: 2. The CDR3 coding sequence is TGTGCCAGCAGTCGACAGGGGGGCGAGCAGTACTTC. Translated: CASSRQGGEQYF.